The text below deals with one T cell receptor (beta chain). Its specificity is unknown. Peripheral blood came from all dose cohorts at three timepoints. Generated by immunoSEQ multiplex PCR, the TCRdb table keeps only in-frame clones and is missing some. The sample has roughly 80,000 clones, roughly 87% seen once. After removal of 5 bases from V and 5 bases from J, the junction contained 16 bases not matched to a gene. CDR1 is LNHDA and CDR2 is SQIVND in the germline V gene (reference sequence). This CDR3 spans 17 amino acids. These data come from a study of OX40 agonist ivuxolimab in advanced cancers. The overall study: An agonistic anti-OX40 (CD134) antibody, ivuxolimab, was used to treat the patients. A male proportion of 82.7% was recorded, with mean age around 62 years and range about 20 to 79.

Study-wide results and limits: At doses 0.1 to 3.0 mg/kg, CD4+ and CD8+ clones expanded.

Here the sequenced sample was CD4+ or CD8+ T cells sorted from blood, taken in a trial of the OX40 agonist ivuxolimab. The sequence came from an adult with an advanced solid tumor such as melanoma, head and neck, liver or kidney cancer. V and J are TRBV19 and TRBJ1-1, with TRBD1 identical over 8 bases. In DNA, the CDR3 is TGTGCCAGTAGTTCGTGGACAGGGAAGAGGGTCGAGACTGAAGCTTTCTTT. It specifies CASSSWTGKRVETEAFF.